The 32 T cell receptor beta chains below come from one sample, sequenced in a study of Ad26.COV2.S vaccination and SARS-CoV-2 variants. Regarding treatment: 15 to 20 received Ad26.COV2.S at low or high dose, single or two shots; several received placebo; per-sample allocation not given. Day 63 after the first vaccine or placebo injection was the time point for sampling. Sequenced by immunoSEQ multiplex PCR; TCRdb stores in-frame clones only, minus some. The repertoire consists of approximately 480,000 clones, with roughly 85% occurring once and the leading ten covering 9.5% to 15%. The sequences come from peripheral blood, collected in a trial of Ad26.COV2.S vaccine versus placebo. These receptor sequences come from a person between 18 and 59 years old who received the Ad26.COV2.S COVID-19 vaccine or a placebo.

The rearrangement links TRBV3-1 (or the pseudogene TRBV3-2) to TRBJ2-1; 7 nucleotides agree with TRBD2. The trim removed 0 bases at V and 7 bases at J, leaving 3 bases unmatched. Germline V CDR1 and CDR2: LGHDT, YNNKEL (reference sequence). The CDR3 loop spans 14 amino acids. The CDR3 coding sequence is TGTGCCAGCAGCCAAGAACTAGCGTTGAATGAGCAGTTCTTC. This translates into CASSQELALNEQFF.

The CDR3 DNA reads as TGTGCCAGCAGCATAGGACAGGGGGCTGTCTACGAGCAGTACTTC. Translated, it gives CASSIGQGAVYEQYF. J is TRBJ2-7 and V is TRBV7-2, with TRBD1 identical over 11 bases. The CDR3 sequence is 15 residues long. The germline CDR1 and CDR2 sequences are SGHTA and FQGNSA. The V and J ends lost 5 bases and 3 bases, in that order; junction bases with no gene match: 6.

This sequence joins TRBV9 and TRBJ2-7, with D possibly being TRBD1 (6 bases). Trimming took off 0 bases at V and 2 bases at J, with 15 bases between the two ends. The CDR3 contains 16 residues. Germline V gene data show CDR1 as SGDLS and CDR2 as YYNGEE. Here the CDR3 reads CASSVGAGVATYEQYF. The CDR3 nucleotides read TGTGCCAGCAGCGTAGGGGCAGGGGTAGCGACCTACGAGCAGTACTTC.

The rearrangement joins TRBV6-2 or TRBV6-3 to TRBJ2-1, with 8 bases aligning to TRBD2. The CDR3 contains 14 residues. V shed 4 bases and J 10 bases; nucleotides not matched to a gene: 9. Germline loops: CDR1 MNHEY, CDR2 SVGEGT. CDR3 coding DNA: TGTGCCAGCAGTTTTAGCCCGGGACTAGTGGAGCAGTTCTTC. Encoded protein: CASSFSPGLVEQFF.

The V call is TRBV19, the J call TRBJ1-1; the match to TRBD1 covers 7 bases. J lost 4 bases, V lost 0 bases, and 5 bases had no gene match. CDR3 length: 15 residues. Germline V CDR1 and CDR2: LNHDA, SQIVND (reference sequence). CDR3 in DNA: TGTGCCAGTAGTATAGATCAAGCAGGGGGCACTGAAGCTTTCTTT. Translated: CASSIDQAGGTEAFF.

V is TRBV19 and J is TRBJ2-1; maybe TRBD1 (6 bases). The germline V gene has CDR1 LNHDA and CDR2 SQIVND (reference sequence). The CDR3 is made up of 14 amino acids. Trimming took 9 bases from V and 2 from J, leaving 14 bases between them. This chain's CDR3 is CASRGQPTYNEQFF. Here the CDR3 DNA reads TGTGCCAGCCGAGGACAGCCTACCTACAATGAGCAGTTCTTC.

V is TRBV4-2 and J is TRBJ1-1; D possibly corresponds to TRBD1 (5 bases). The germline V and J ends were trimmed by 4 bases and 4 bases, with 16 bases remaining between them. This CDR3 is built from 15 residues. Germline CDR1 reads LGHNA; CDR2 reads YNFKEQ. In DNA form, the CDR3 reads TGTGCCAGCAGCCCTACAACCCGGGGGGGCACTGAAGCTTTCTTT. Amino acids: CASSPTTRGGTEAFF.

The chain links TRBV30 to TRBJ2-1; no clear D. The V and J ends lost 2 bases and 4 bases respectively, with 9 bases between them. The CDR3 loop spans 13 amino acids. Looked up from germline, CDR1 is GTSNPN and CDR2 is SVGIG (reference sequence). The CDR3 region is CAWSLMRYNEQFF. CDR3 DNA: TGTGCCTGGAGTCTTATGAGATACAATGAGCAGTTCTTC.

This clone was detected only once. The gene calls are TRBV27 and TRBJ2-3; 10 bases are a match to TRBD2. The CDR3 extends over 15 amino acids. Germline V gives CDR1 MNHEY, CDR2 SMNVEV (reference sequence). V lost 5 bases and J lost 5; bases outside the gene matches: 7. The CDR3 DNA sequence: TGTGCCAGCAGTCCGCTAGCGGGAGACAAAGATACGCAGTATTTT. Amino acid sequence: CASSPLAGDKDTQYF.

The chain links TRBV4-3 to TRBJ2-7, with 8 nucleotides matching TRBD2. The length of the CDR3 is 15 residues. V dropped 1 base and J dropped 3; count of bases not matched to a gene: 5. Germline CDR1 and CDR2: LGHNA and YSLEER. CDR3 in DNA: TGCGCCAGCAGCCAAGCGGGGGGGAATCTCTACGAGCAGTACTTC. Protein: CASSQAGGNLYEQYF.

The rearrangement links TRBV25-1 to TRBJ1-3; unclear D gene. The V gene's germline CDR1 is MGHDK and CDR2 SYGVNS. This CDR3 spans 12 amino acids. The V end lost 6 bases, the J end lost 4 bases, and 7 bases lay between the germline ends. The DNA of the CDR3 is TGTGCCAGCAGACCGACGGGAAACACCATATATTTT. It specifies CASRPTGNTIYF.

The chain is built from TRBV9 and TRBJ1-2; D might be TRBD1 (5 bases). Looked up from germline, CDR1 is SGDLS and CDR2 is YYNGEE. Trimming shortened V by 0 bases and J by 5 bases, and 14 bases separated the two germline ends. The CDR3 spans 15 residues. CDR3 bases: TGTGCCAGCAGCGTAGGCGGCTCCTGGGGGTATGGCTACACCTTC. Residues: CASSVGGSWGYGYTF.

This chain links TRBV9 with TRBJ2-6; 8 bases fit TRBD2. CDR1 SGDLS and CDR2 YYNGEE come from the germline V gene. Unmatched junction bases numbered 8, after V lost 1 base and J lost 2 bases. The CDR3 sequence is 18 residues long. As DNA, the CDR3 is TGTGCCAGCAGCGTATACGGCGGGAGGCCAACTGGGGCCAACGTCCTGACTTTC. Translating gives CASSVYGGRPTGANVLTF.

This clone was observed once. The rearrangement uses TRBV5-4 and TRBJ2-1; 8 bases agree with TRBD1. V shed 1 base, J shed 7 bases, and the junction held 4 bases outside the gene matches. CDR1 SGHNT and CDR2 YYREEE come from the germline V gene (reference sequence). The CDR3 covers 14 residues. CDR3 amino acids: CASSLSGQVNEQFF. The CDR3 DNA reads TGTGCCAGCAGCTTGTCGGGACAGGTAAATGAGCAGTTCTTC.

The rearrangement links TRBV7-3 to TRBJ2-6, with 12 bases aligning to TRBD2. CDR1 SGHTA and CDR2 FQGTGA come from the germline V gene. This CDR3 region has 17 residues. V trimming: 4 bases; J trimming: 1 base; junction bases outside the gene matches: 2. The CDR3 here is CASSWTSGASGANVLTF. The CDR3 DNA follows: TGTGCCAGCAGCTGGACTAGCGGGGCATCTGGGGCCAACGTCCTGACTTTC.

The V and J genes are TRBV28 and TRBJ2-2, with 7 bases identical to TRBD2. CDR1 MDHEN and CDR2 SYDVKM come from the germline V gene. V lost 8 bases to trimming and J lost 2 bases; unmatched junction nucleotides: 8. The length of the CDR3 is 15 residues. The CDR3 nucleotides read TGTGCCAGCGGCACCCCTAGCGGTAACACCGGGGAGCTGTTTTTT. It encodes CASGTPSGNTGELFF.

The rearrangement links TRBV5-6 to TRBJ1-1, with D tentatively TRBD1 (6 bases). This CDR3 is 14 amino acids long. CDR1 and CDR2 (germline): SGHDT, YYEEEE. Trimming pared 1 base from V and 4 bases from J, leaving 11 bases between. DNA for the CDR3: TGTGCCAGCAGCTTGTCAGGGGTGGGCACTGAAGCTTTCTTT. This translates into CASSLSGVGTEAFF.

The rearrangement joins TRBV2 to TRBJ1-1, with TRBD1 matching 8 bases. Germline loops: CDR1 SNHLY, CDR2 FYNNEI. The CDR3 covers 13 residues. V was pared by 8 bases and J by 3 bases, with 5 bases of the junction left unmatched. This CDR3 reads CASSPDRDTEAFF. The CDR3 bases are TGTGCCAGCTCCCCGGACAGGGACACTGAAGCTTTCTTT. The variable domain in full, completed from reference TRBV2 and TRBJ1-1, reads EPEVTQTPSHQVTQMGQEVILRCVPISNHLYFYWYRQILGQKVEFLVSFYNNEISEKSEIFDDQFSVERPDGSNFTLKIRSTKLEDSAMYFCASSPDRDTEAFFGQGTRLTVV.

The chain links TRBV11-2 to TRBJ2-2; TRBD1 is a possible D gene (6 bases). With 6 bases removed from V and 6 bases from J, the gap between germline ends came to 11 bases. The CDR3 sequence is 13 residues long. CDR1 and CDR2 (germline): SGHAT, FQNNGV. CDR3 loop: CASSRRGAGELFF. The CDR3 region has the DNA TGTGCCAGCAGTCGCAGGGGAGCCGGGGAGCTGTTTTTT.

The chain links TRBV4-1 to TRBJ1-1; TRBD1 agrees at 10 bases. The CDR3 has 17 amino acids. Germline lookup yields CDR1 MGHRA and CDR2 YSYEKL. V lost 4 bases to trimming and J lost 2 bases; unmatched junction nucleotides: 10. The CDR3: CASSRTRDRGLNTEAFF. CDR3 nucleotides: TGCGCCAGCAGCCGCACCCGGGACAGGGGACTCAACACTGAAGCTTTCTTT.

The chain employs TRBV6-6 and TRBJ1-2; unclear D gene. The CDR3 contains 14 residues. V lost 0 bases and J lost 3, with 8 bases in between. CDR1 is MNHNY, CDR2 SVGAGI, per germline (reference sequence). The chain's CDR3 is CASSYSIRDYGYTF. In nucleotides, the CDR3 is TGTGCCAGCAGTTACTCGATACGAGACTATGGCTACACCTTC.

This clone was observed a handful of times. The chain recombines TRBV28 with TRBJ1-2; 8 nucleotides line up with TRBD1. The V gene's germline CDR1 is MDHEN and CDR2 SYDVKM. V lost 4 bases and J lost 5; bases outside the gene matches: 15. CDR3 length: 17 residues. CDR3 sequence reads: CASSSTRPDRVGYGYTF. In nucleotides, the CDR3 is TGTGCCAGCAGTTCCACAAGACCGGACAGGGTTGGGTATGGCTACACCTTC.

This chain's CDR3 is CSASPIAGGTRDTQYF. The CDR3 nucleotides are TGCAGTGCTAGTCCAATAGCGGGAGGGACAAGGGATACGCAGTATTTT. The chain joins TRBV20-1 to TRBJ2-3, with 11 bases lining up with TRBD2. The CDR3 is made up of 16 amino acids. Trimming removed 3 bases from V and 6 bases from J; junction bases left unmatched: 11. Per germline, CDR1 DFQATT and CDR2 SNEGSKA (reference sequence).

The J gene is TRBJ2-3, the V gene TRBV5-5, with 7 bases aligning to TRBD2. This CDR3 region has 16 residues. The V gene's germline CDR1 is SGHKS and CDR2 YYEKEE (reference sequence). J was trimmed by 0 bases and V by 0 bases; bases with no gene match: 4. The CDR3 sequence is CASSLVASGSTDTQYF. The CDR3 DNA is TGTGCCAGCAGCTTGGTGGCTAGCGGAAGCACAGATACGCAGTATTTT.

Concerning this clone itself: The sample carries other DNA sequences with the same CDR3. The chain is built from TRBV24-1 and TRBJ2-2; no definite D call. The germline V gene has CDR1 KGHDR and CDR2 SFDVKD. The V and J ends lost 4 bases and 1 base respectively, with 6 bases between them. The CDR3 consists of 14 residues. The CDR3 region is CATSDRGNTGELFF. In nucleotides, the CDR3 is TGTGCCACCAGTGACCGAGGGAACACCGGGGAGCTGTTTTTT.

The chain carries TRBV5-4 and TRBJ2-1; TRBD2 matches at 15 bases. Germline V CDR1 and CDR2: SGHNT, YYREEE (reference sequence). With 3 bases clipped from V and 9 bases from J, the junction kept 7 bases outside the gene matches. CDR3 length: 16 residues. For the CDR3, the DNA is TGTGCCAGCAGCTCGGGACTAGCGGGAGGAATAGGTGAGCAGTTCTTC. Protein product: CASSSGLAGGIGEQFF.

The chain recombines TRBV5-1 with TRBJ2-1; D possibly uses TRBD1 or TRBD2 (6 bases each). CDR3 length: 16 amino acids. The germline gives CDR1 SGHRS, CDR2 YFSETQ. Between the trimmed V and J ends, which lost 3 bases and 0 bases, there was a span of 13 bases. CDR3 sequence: CASSSGDRTSYNEQFF. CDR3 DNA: TGCGCCAGCAGCTCGGGAGACAGGACCTCCTACAATGAGCAGTTCTTC.

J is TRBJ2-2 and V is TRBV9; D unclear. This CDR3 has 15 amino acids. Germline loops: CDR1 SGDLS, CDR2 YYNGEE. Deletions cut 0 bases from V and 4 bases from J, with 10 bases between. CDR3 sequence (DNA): TGTGCCAGCAGCGTAGCTCTAGGACCCACCGGGGAGCTGTTTTTT. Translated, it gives CASSVALGPTGELFF.

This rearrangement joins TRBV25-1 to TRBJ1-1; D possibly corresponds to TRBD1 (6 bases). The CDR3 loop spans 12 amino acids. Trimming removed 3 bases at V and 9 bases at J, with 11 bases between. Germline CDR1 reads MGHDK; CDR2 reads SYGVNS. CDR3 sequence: CASSDRDIQAFF. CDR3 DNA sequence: TGTGCCAGCAGTGACCGGGACATTCAAGCTTTCTTT. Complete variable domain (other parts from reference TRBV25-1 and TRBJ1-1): EADIYQTPRYLVIGTGKKITLECSQTMGHDKMYWYQQDPGMELHLIHYSYGVNSTEKGDLSSESTVSRIRTEHFPLTLESARPSHTSQYLCASSDRDIQAFFGQGTRLTVV.

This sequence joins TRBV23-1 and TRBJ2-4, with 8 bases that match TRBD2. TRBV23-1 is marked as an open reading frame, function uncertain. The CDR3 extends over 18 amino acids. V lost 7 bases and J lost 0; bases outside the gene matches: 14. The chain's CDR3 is CASIRGVLAGGAKNIQYF. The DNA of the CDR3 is TGCGCCAGCATACGAGGGGTGCTTGCGGGAGGAGCCAAAAACATTCAGTACTTC.

Here the CDR3 DNA reads TGTGCCAGCTCCTCCTTTGGCGGGAGCTACGAGCAGTACTTC. Translation: CASSSFGGSYEQYF. The chain is built from TRBV6-5 and TRBJ2-7; 7 nucleotides align to TRBD2. This CDR3 has 14 residues. V was clipped by 8 bases and J by 3 bases; unmatched bases: 10. Germline assignment: CDR1 MNHEY and CDR2 SVGAGI.

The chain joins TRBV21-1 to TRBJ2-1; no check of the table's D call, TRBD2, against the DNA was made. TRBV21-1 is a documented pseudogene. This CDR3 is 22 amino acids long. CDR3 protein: CASSKKRPGTENTSGRWNEQFF. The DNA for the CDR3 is TGTGCCAGCAGCAAAAAGCGACCAGGGACGGAAAATACTAGCGGGAGGTGGAATGAGCAGTTCTTC.